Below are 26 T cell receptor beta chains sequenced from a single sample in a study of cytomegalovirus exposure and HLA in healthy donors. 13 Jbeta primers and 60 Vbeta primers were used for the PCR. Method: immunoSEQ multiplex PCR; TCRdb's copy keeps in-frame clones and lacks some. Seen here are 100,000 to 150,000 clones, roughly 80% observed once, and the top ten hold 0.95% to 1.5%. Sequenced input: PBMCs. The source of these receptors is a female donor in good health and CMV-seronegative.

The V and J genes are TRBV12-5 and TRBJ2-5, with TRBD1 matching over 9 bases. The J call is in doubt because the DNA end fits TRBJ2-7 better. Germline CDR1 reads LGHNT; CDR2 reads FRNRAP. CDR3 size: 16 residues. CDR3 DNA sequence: TGTGCTAGTGGTTTGACAAGGACAGGGGCCGGCCTCGAGCAGTACTTC. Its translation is CASGLTRTGAGLEQYF.

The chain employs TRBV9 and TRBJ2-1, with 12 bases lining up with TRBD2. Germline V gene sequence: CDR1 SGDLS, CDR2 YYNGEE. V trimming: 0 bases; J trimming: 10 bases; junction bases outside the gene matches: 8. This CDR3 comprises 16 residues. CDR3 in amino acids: CASSVARTSGAGEQFF. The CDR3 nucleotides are TGTGCCAGCAGCGTAGCTCGGACTAGCGGGGCGGGGGAGCAGTTCTTC. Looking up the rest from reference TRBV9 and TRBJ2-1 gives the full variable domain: DSGVTQTPKHLITATGQRVTLRCSPRSGDLSVYWYQQSLDQGLQFLIQYYNGEERAKGNILERFSAQQFPDLHSELNLSSLELGDSALYFCASSVARTSGAGEQFFGPGTRLTVL.

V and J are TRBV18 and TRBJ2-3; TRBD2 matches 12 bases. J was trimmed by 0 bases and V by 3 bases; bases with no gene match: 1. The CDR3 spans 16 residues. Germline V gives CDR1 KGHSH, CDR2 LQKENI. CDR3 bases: TGTGCCAGCTCACCTACTAGCGGGGGGAGCACAGATACGCAGTATTTT. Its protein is CASSPTSGGSTDTQYF.

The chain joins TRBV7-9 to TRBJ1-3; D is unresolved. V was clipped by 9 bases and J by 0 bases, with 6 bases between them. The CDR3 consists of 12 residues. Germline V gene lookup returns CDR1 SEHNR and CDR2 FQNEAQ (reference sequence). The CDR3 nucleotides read TGTGCCAGTCAGTCCTCTGGAAACACCATATATTTT. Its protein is CASQSSGNTIYF.

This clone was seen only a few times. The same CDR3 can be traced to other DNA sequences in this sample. The CDR3 nucleotides read TGCGCCAGCAGCTTGGGCGGCAGCTCCTACGAGCAGTACTTC. The encoded protein is CASSLGGSSYEQYF. The chain combines TRBV5-1 with TRBJ2-7; D ambiguous. V was cut by 0 bases and J by 0 bases, with 7 bases left in between. This CDR3 is 14 amino acids long. CDR1 and CDR2 from the germline V gene are SGHRS and YFSETQ.

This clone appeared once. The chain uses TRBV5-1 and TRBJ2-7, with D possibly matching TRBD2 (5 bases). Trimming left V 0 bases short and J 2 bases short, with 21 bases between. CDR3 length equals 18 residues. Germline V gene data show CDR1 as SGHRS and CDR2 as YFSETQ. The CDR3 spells CASSLGVIEGYVTYEQYF. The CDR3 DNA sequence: TGCGCCAGCAGCTTGGGGGTTATAGAGGGCTATGTAACCTACGAGCAGTACTTC. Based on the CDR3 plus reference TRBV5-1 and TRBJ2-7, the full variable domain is KAGVTQTPRYLIKTRGQQVTLSCSPISGHRSVSWYQQTPGQGLQFLFEYFSETQRNKGNFPGRFSGRQFSNSRSEMNVSTLELGDSALYLCASSLGVIEGYVTYEQYFGPGTRLTVT.

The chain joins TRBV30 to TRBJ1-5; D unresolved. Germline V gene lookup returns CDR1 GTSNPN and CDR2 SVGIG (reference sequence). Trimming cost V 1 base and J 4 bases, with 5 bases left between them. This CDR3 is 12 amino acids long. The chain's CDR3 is CAWSERNQPQHF. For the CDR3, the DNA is TGTGCCTGGAGTGAGAGAAATCAGCCCCAGCATTTT. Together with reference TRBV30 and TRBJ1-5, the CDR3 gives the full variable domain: SQTIHQWPATLVQPVGSPLSLECTVEGTSNPNLYWYRQAAGRGLQLLFYSVGIGQISSEVPQNLSASRPQDRQFILSSKKLLLSDSGFYLCAWSERNQPQHFGDGTRLSIL.

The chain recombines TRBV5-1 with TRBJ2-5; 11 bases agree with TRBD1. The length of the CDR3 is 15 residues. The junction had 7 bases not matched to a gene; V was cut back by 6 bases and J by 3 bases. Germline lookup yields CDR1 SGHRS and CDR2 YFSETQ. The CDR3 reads CASTRTGGWEETQYF. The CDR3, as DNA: TGCGCCAGCACCAGGACAGGGGGCTGGGAAGAGACCCAGTACTTC.

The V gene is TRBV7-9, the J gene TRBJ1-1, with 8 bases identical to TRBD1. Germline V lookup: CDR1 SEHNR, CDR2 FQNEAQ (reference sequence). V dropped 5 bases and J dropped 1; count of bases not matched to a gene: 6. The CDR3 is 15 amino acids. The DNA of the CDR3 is TGTGCCAGCAGCCCCCCGGGACAGGAGAACACTGAAGCTTTCTTT. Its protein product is CASSPPGQENTEAFF. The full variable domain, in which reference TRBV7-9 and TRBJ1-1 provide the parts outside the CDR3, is DTGVSQNPRHKITKRGQNVTFRCDPISEHNRLYWYRQTLGQGPEFLTYFQNEAQLEKSRLLSDRFSAERPKGSFSTLEIQRTEQGDSAMYLCASSPPGQENTEAFFGQGTRLTVV.

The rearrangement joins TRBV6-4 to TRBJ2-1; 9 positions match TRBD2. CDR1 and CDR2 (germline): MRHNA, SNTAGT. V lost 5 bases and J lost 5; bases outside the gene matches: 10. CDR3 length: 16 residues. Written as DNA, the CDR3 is TGTGCCAGCAGTCCTGCGGCGGGAGGGCCAAACAATGAGCAGTTCTTC. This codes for CASSPAAGGPNNEQFF.

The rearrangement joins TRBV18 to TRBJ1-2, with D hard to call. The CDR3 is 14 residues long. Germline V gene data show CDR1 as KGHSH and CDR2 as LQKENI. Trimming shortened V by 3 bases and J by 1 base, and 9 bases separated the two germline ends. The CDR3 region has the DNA TGTGCCAGCTCACCGGCGGTGAGTAACTATGGCTACACCTTC. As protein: CASSPAVSNYGYTF.

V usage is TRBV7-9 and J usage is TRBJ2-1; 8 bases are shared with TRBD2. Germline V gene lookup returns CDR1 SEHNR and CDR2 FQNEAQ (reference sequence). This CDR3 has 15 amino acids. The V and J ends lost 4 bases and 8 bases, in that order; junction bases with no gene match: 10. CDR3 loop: CASSSDGTRGDEQFF. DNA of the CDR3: TGTGCCAGCAGCTCAGACGGGACTAGAGGCGATGAGCAGTTCTTC.

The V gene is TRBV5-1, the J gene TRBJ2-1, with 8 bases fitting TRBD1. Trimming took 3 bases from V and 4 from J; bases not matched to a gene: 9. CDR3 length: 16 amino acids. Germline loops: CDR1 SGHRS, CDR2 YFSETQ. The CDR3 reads CASSYLTGDPYNEQFF. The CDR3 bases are TGCGCCAGCAGCTACCTGACAGGGGACCCTTACAATGAGCAGTTCTTC.

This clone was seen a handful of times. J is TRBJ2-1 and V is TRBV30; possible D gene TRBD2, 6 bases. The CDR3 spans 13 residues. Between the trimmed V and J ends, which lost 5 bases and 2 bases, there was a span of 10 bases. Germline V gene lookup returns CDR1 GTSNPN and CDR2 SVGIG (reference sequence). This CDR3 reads CAWGGITYNEQFF. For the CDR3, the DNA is TGTGCCTGGGGGGGGATCACCTACAATGAGCAGTTCTTC.

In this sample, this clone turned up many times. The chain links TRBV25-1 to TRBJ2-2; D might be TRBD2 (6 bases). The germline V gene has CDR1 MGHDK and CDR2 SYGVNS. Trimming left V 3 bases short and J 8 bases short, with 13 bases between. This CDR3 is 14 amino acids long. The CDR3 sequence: CASSEPREAGELFF. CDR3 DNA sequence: TGTGCCAGCAGTGAGCCCAGGGAGGCGGGGGAGCTGTTTTTT.

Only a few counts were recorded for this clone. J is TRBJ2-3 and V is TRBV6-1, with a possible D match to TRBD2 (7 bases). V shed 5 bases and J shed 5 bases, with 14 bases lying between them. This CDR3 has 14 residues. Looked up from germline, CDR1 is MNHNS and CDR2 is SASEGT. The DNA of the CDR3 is TGTGCCAGCAGTCCGGGGGGCCTGGTAGATACGCAGTATTTT. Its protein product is CASSPGGLVDTQYF.

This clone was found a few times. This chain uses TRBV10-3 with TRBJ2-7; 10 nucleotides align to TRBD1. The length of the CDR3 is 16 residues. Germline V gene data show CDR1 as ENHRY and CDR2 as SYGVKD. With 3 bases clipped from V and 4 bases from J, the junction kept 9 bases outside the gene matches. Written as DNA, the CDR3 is TGTGCCATCAGTGAAAGAGGGGGACAGGGGAGGTACGAGCAGTACTTC. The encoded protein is CAISERGGQGRYEQYF.

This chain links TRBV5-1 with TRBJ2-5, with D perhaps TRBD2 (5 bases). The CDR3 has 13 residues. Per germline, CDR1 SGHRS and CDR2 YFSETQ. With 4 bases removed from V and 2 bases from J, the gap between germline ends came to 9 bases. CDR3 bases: TGCGCCAGCAGCGGGAGCCTACAAGAGACCCAGTACTTC. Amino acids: CASSGSLQETQYF.

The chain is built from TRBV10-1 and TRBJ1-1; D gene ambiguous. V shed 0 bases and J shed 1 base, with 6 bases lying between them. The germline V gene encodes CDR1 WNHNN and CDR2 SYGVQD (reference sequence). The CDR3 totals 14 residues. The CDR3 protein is CASSESRRNTEAFF. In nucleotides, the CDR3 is TGCGCCAGCAGTGAGTCGCGTCGGAACACTGAAGCTTTCTTT.

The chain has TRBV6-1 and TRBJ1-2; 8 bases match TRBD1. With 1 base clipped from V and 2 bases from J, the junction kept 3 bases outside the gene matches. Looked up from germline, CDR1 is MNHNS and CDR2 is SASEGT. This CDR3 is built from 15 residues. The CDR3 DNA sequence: TGTGCCAGCAGTGAAGGGGGACAGGTGAACTATGGCTACACCTTC. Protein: CASSEGGQVNYGYTF.

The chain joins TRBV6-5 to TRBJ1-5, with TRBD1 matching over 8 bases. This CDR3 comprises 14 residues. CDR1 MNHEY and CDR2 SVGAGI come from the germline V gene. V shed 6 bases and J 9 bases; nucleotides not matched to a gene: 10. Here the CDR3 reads CASRGQANLSPQHF. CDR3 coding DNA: TGTGCCAGCAGGGGACAGGCAAATCTGTCGCCCCAGCATTTT.

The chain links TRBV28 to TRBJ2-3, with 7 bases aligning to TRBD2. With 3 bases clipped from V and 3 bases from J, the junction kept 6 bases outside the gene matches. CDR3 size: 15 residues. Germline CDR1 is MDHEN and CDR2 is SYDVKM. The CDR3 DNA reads TGTGCCAGCAGTTTGGCGGGAGAGGGTACAGATACGCAGTATTTT. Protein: CASSLAGEGTDTQYF. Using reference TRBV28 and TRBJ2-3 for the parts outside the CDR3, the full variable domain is DVKVTQSSRYLVKRTGEKVFLECVQDMDHENMFWYRQDPGLGLRLIYFSYDVKMKEKGDIPEGYSVSREKKERFSLILESASTNQTSMYLCASSLAGEGTDTQYFGPGTRLTVL.

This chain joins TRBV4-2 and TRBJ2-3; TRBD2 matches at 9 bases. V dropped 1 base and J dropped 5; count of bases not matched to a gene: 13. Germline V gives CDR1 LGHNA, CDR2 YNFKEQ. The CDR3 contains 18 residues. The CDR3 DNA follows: TGTGCCAGCAGCCAAGCGTCGATGGTGCTAGCGGGGCAAGATACGCAGTATTTT. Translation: CASSQASMVLAGQDTQYF.

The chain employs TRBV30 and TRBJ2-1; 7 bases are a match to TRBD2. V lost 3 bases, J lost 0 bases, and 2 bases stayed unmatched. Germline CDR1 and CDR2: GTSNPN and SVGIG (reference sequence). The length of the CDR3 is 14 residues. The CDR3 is CAWRGGSSYNEQFF. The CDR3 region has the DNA TGTGCCTGGAGGGGGGGGAGCTCCTACAATGAGCAGTTCTTC.

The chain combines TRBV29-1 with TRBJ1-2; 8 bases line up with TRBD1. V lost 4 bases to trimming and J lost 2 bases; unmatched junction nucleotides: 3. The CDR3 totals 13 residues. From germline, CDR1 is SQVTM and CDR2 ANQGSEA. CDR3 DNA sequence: TGCAGCGTTGTCGGACAGGGCAACTATGGCTACACCTTC. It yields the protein CSVVGQGNYGYTF.

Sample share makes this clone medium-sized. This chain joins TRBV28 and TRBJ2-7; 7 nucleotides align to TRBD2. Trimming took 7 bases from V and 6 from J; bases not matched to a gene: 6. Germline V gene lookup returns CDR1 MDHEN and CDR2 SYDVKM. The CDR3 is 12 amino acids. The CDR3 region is CASTSGRAEQYF. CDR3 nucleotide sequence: TGTGCCAGCACCTCAGGGAGGGCCGAGCAGTACTTC.